The source of this T cell receptor (beta chain) is a study of blood T cell repertoires in COVID-19. Turning to the study itself: Acute and convalescent COVID-19 specimens originated in the United States, Italy and Spain. The analysed material was cDNA or gDNA that came from T cells, B-cell-depleted T cells, or PBMCs.

The CDR3 sequence is 16 residues long. Trimming pared 5 bases from V and 4 bases from J, leaving 17 bases between. Per the germline V gene, CDR1 is SGHVS and CDR2 is FNYEAQ. Original data processing: Reference gene primer amplification gave nucleated cell count estimates. Libraries were prepared by immunoSEQ multiplex PCR; TCRdb keeps only in-frame clonotypes and omits some of them. The V and J calls and clone size are taken from that table; D and trimming were inferred from the DNA. The sample lists around 250,000 clones; roughly 86% were seen once. The clonotype originates from a man aged 35-49 years with active or convalescent COVID-19. Sample: peripheral blood. The chain employs TRBV7-6 and TRBJ2-2; a possible D gene is TRBD2 (7 bases). The CDR3 loop is CASSPRGASGTGELFF. CDR3 bases: TGTGCCAGCAGCCCCCGGGGGGCCTCTGGCACCGGGGAGCTGTTTTTT.